This T cell receptor (beta chain) is from a study of blood T cell repertoires in COVID-19. In the authors' workflow: Reference gene primer amplification in the assay estimated nucleated cell counts. Here immunoSEQ multiplex PCR was the method, and the copy in TCRdb shows in-frame clones only, minus some. That table gives V, J and clone size, and the DNA gave D and trimming. The profile covers 200,000 to 250,000 clones, with around 90% appearing a single time and about 16% taken by the ten largest. CDR1 MNHEY and CDR2 SMNVEV come from the germline V gene (reference sequence). This CDR3 comprises 13 residues. Unmatched junction bases numbered 6, after V lost 6 bases and J lost 4 bases.

The genes are TRBV27 and TRBJ2-7, with 7 bases matching TRBD1. This TCR was sampled from a man aged 25 to 45 who had been exposed to COVID-19. Source material: PBMCs or T cells enriched from blood (not recorded which). Here the CDR3 DNA reads TGTGCCAGCAGCTCGGGGACAGAGTACGAGCAGTACTTC. Protein product: CASSSGTEYEQYF.